This T cell receptor beta chain came from a study of cytomegalovirus exposure and HLA in healthy donors. Study-level information: Approximately 180 million T cells yielded 100 million to 130 million unique TCR beta sequences, as an earlier analysis found. Whole-study findings and limits: DRB1 showed the most TCR associations and HLA-C the fewest in a later analysis, as rates varied by HLA locus.

CDR3 length equals 16 residues. V lost 0 bases to trimming and J lost 1 base, with 12 bases between them. Germline lookup yields CDR1 KGHSH and CDR2 LQKENI. Researchers ran the PCR with 60 Vbeta and 13 Jbeta primers. The table came from immunoSEQ multiplex PCR; TCRdb's copy has only in-frame clones and leaves some out. This sample carries approximately 170,000 clones, around 78% of them seen once, and the ten largest clones take roughly 1.6%. Comment on this clone: Its antigen is unknown.

Source material: PBMCs. This rearrangement joins TRBV18 to TRBJ2-5, with D maybe TRBD2 (5 bases). The source is a man aged 35 to 55 in good health and CMV-seronegative. The CDR3 loop is CASSPPSGGIQETQYF. The CDR3 DNA sequence: TGTGCCAGCTCACCACCGTCAGGAGGTATCCAAGAGACCCAGTACTTC.